This TCR beta chain is drawn from a study of blood T cells in healthy people across ages (dated by TCRdb to 2013 to 2016). Regarding the study in general: Template switching captured roughly one uniquely barcoded TCR beta cDNA molecule per two T cells in model experiments. Using deep sequencing normalized with unique cDNA molecular identifiers, the study measured how TCR beta repertoire diversity changes with age. Donors were grouped into four age groups: young (average 16 years), middle-aged (approximately 41), aged (approximately 67) and long-lived (approximately 82). To avoid experimental bias, donors of different ages were distributed randomly across sequencing lanes. The study analyzed two additional independent replicas of 1 million unique cDNA reads from the same blood draw for two donors, one aged 18 to 29 and one aged 80 or older.

Findings and caveats that apply to the study as a whole: Estimates of total diversity based on one million sequenced T cells were considered lower bounds and underestimates. Compared with the aged group, more naive CD4+ T cells, fewer expanded clones and increased TCR diversity were shown by the long-lived group, suggesting age selection. Observed TCR beta diversity per million T cells fell roughly linearly with age, and a significant reduction was already apparent by age about 36. The percentage of naive T cells measured by flow cytometry correlated strongly with observed TCR beta diversity. Conclusive comparison of naive and antigen-experienced compartments was prevented by the profiling of bulk unsorted PBMCs. Because the CMV infection status of the donors was unknown, age-related changes in expanded clonotypes may potentially have been confounded.

The 39 donors, aged about 6 to 100 years, were systemically healthy Caucasian individuals from Russia. Each donor gave ten milliliters of peripheral blood, collected into EDTA-treated Vacutainer tubes. Ficoll-Paque density-gradient centrifugation was used to isolate PBMCs, with at least 6 million obtained per sample. Total RNA was extracted from PBMCs with Trizol reagent, with at least 6 micrograms obtained per sample. Naive CD45RAhigh/CD27high T cell percentages were measured by flow cytometry on a PBMC aliquot from every donor. The protocol used for the library was 5' RACE. The listed sequencing device is Illumina HiSeq 2500. The second PCR ran for about 6 to 11 cycles and used a J-beta primer mix along with a sample-barcoded 5' primer. Each TCR beta cDNA molecule received a unique molecular identifier from a template-switch 5' adaptor carrying 12 random nucleotides. Each sample yielded at least 2.5 million CDR3-containing paired-end reads. All of the RNA was converted into first-strand cDNA using the Mint cDNA synthesis kit, with a TRBC-specific oligonucleotide serving as the primer. After uracil-DNA glycosylase treatment, a first 18-cycle PCR used universal primers M1SS and BC2_uni_R on all cDNA. Turning to the authors' computational methods: For normalization, 1 million high-quality reads, each with a distinct molecular identifier, were randomly selected from each sample. Instead of being binned into consensus sequences, reads with shared molecular identifiers were discarded. MiTCR, set to a Q25 quality threshold and the strictest error-elimination algorithm, was used for CDR3 identification, clonotype clustering and error correction. A nonparametric unseen species model with Euler transformation was used to estimate a lower bound on total TCR beta diversity. The raw public data were reprocessed by TCRdb itself: fastp quality trimming at Q25, MiXCR clonotype calling, in-frame beta chains only. Each entry is one CDR3 protein sequence, shown with its most common DNA and genes. TCRdb's processing, not the study's, gives the V and J calls here. Recorded for this sample are approximately 730,000 distinct CDR3 sequences; 40% to 65% of them occurred a single time. The ten largest clonotypes hold roughly two fifths of the sample.

Trimming removed 3 bases from V and 2 bases from J; the gene matches leave 3 bases unexplained. In the germline V gene, CDR1 corresponds to KGHSH and CDR2 to LQKENI. The CDR3 runs 15 residues from the cysteine to the phenylalanine. Of all the DNA, just the CDR3 is kept, 45 bases in frame from base 1. As for this clonotype: Its antigen is unknown. Within one base of it there is no much larger clone, and no base qualities were kept.

Sequencing was done on a sample of blood. The chain couples TRBV18 to TRBJ2-3, and 9 junctional nucleotides match TRBD1. The source of this sequence is a man of 80 years or more in good health. At the DNA level, the sequence is TGTGCCAGCTCACCGCGGGACAGGGTCACAGATACGCAGTATTTT. Translated, this gives CASSPRDRVTDTQYF.